Presented here are 21 T cell receptor beta chains from one specimen sequenced in a study of T cells after yellow fever vaccination. TCRdb fed the 5' RACE reads into MiXCR, producing one record per CDR3 protein. The sample contains about 400,000 distinct CDR3 sequences, under 7.5% of which appear only once. The material sequenced was PBMCs, taken 5 days after the yellow fever booster vaccination. The receptors were gathered from a man aged 25 to 45 who received the YFV17D yellow fever vaccine.

This sequence joins TRBV29-1 and TRBJ2-7; TRBD1 aligns across 9 bases. This CDR3 comprises 14 residues. The trim removed 4 bases at V and 2 bases at J, leaving 6 bases unmatched. Germline lookup yields CDR1 SQVTM and CDR2 ANQGSEA. DNA for the CDR3: TGCAGCGTTGCTACCGGGACAGGGACCTACGAGCAGTACTTC. Protein sequence: CSVATGTGTYEQYF.

A note on this clonotype: This may be a read error: a much more frequent sequence differs by one nucleotide. The chain has TRBV3-1 and TRBJ2-2; D not resolved. This CDR3 comprises 13 residues. In germline, CDR1 is LGHDT, CDR2 YNNKEL (reference sequence). The CDR3 loop is CTSSLAVTGELFF. CDR3 bases: TGTACCAGCAGCCTGGCCGTTACCGGGGAGCTGTTTTTT. Together with reference TRBV3-1 and TRBJ2-2, the CDR3 gives the full variable domain: DTAVSQTPKYLVTQMGNDKSIKCEQNLGHDTMYWYKQDSKKFLKIMFSYNNKELIINETVPNRFSPKSPDKAHLNLHINSLELGDSAVYFCTSSLAVTGELFFGEGSRLTVL.

This clonotype was picked up a small number of times. The rearrangement links TRBV2 to TRBJ2-7; 12 nucleotides align to TRBD2. V lost 3 bases and J lost 2; bases outside the gene matches: 5. This CDR3 is 16 amino acids long. CDR1 is SNHLY, CDR2 FYNNEI, per germline. The CDR3 sequence: CASSEWLAGGPYEQYF. The CDR3 DNA reads as TGTGCCAGCAGTGAGTGGCTAGCGGGAGGGCCCTACGAGCAGTACTTC. Based on the CDR3 plus reference TRBV2 and TRBJ2-7, the full variable domain is EPEVTQTPSHQVTQMGQEVILRCVPISNHLYFYWYRQILGQKVEFLVSFYNNEISEKSEIFDDQFSVERPDGSNFTLKIRSTKLEDSAMYFCASSEWLAGGPYEQYFGPGTRLTVT.

This clonotype was recorded at least ten times. The rearrangement joins TRBV4-3 to TRBJ2-7, with D tentatively TRBD2 (6 bases). Germline assignment: CDR1 LGHNA and CDR2 YSLEER. This CDR3 has 15 amino acids. Deletions cut 1 base from V and 4 bases from J, with 14 bases between. CDR3 in amino acids: CASSQGASERYEQYF. The CDR3 DNA reads as TGCGCCAGCAGCCAAGGCGCTAGCGAGCGGTACGAGCAGTACTTC.

This clonotype appeared a few times. The chain carries TRBV4-3 and TRBJ2-6; tentative D call: TRBD1 (6 bases). Germline lookup yields CDR1 LGHNA and CDR2 YSLEER. The length of the CDR3 is 16 residues. V was pared by 5 bases and J by 0 bases, with 11 bases between. This CDR3 is CASSNNRDSGANVLTF. CDR3 nucleotides: TGCGCCAGCAGCAACAACAGGGACTCTGGGGCCAACGTCCTGACTTTC.

This chain connects TRBV12-3 or TRBV12-4 to TRBJ2-7; 8 bases fit TRBD2. The CDR3 consists of 13 residues. J was trimmed by 6 bases and V by 6 bases; bases with no gene match: 7. As DNA, the CDR3 is TGTGCCAGCAGCCGAAGCGGGAGCCTCGAGCAGTACTTC. As protein: CASSRSGSLEQYF.

The chain is built from TRBV28 and TRBJ2-2; TRBD1 aligns across 7 bases. Germline V CDR1 and CDR2: MDHEN, SYDVKM. The V and J ends lost 9 bases and 4 bases, in that order; junction bases with no gene match: 8. The CDR3 covers 14 residues. The CDR3 here is CASLEAGGTGELFF. Here the CDR3 DNA reads TGTGCCAGTTTGGAGGCAGGGGGCACCGGGGAGCTGTTTTTT.

The chain couples TRBV10-2 to TRBJ2-5; 8 nucleotides line up with TRBD2. This CDR3 contains 14 residues. Germline V gene sequence: CDR1 WSHSY, CDR2 SAAADI. After removal of 7 bases from V and 5 bases from J, the junction contained 9 bases not matched to a gene. The CDR3 sequence: CASTKAGARETQYF. The CDR3 bases are TGCGCCAGCACCAAAGCGGGAGCGCGGGAGACCCAGTACTTC.

This clonotype was recorded at least ten times. The chain combines TRBV7-8 with TRBJ2-1; 9 bases align to TRBD2. V lost 2 bases, J lost 6 bases, and 5 bases stayed unmatched. In germline, CDR1 is SGHVS, CDR2 FQNEAQ. This CDR3 spans 15 amino acids. Here the CDR3 reads CASSLMGTSSNEQFF. CDR3 DNA: TGTGCCAGCAGCTTAATGGGGACTAGCTCCAATGAGCAGTTCTTC.

This clonotype was observed a few times. V is TRBV7-2 and J is TRBJ2-4, with 9 bases fitting TRBD2. This CDR3 is 15 amino acids long. With 0 bases clipped from V and 9 bases from J, the junction kept 6 bases outside the gene matches. Germline V CDR1 and CDR2: SGHTA, FQGNSA. The CDR3 DNA reads TGTGCCAGCAGCTTAGCGGTAGCGGGAGTAGGCATTCAGTACTTC. Its translation: CASSLAVAGVGIQYF.

This clonotype was seen many times. V is TRBV29-1 and J is TRBJ1-4; no firm D call. V was trimmed by 6 bases and J by 4 bases, leaving 9 bases between them. Germline assignment: CDR1 SQVTM and CDR2 ANQGSEA. The CDR3 loop spans 12 amino acids. Here the CDR3 reads CSVSPVNEKLFF. The CDR3 bases are TGCAGCGTGTCGCCCGTTAATGAAAAACTGTTTTTT.

The V gene is TRBV29-1, the J gene TRBJ2-1; D is perhaps TRBD2 (6 bases). Germline V gives CDR1 SQVTM, CDR2 ANQGSEA. With 2 bases removed from V and 6 bases from J, the gap between germline ends came to 29 bases. The CDR3 is 19 amino acids. This chain's CDR3 is CSVEMITTRIPRGSNEQFF. CDR3 coding DNA: TGCAGCGTTGAAATGATCACGACTCGGATCCCCCGGGGGAGCAATGAGCAGTTCTTC.

This clonotype was observed many times. V usage is TRBV6-5 and J usage is TRBJ1-3; unclear D gene. CDR3 length equals 15 residues. The V gene lost 6 bases and the J gene lost 2 bases, with 14 bases spanning the gap. From germline, CDR1 is MNHEY and CDR2 SVGAGI. The CDR3 here is CASRHHPGPGNTIYF. The CDR3 DNA sequence: TGTGCCAGCAGACACCACCCCGGTCCTGGAAACACCATATATTTT.

This clonotype was recorded many times. The chain combines TRBV24-1 with TRBJ2-5; 8 nucleotides agree with TRBD2. Germline V gene lookup returns CDR1 KGHDR and CDR2 SFDVKD. V shed 3 bases, J shed 4 bases, and the junction held 6 bases outside the gene matches. CDR3 size: 15 residues. CDR3 region: CATSDPSGSGETQYF. The CDR3 nucleotides read TGTGCCACCAGTGATCCCAGCGGGAGTGGAGAGACCCAGTACTTC.

The CDR3 spells CAWAAGVSYNEQFF. The CDR3 DNA is TGTGCCTGGGCAGCGGGGGTCTCCTACAATGAGCAGTTCTTC. V is TRBV30 and J is TRBJ2-1, with 8 bases fitting TRBD2. The V gene's germline CDR1 is GTSNPN and CDR2 SVGIG (reference sequence). Trimming removed 5 bases from V and 0 bases from J; junction bases left unmatched: 3. This CDR3 has 14 residues.

This clonotype was picked up a small number of times. The chain recombines TRBV4-3 with TRBJ2-7, with a weak D call TRBD1 (5 bases). Germline-derived CDR1 and CDR2 are LGHNA and YSLEER. The CDR3 runs to 15 residues. Trimming removed 3 bases at V and 2 bases at J, with 14 bases between. Here the CDR3 reads CASSQRNRSPYEQYF. DNA for the CDR3: TGCGCCAGCAGCCAGAGGAACAGGAGCCCCTACGAGCAGTACTTC.

V usage is TRBV5-1 and J usage is TRBJ2-5; 8 bases agree with TRBD2. Trimming cost V 3 bases and J 3 bases; bases outside gene matches: 7. CDR3 size: 15 residues. Looked up from germline, CDR1 is SGHRS and CDR2 is YFSETQ. This CDR3 is CASSSPGLGKETQYF. The CDR3 DNA is TGCGCCAGCAGCTCTCCGGGACTAGGCAAAGAGACCCAGTACTTC.

The chain recombines TRBV18 with TRBJ1-5; the match to TRBD1 covers 7 bases. The V segment lost 2 bases and the J segment 0 bases; nucleotides outside the gene matches: 4. The CDR3 runs 16 residues. Germline V gene lookup returns CDR1 KGHSH and CDR2 LQKENI. The CDR3 here is CASSPGDSHSNQPQHF. The CDR3 nucleotides read TGTGCCAGCTCACCAGGGGACAGCCATAGCAATCAGCCCCAGCATTTT.

This clonotype was counted many times. This chain uses TRBV5-1 with TRBJ2-7, with a tentative D call TRBD2 (6 bases). Germline-derived CDR1 and CDR2 are SGHRS and YFSETQ. The CDR3 is 13 amino acids. V dropped 4 bases and J dropped 6 bases, with 14 bases sitting between them. The CDR3 DNA sequence: TGCGCCAGCAGCCTACCGTCTAGCGCCGAGCAGTACTTC. Translation gives CASSLPSSAEQYF. The entire variable domain, with the rest obtained from reference TRBV5-1 and TRBJ2-7, is as follows: KAGVTQTPRYLIKTRGQQVTLSCSPISGHRSVSWYQQTPGQGLQFLFEYFSETQRNKGNFPGRFSGRQFSNSRSEMNVSTLELGDSALYLCASSLPSSAEQYFGPGTRLTVT.

This chain joins TRBV14 and TRBJ2-2; 10 nucleotides match TRBD2. Germline assignment: CDR1 SGHDN and CDR2 FVKESK. This CDR3 contains 15 residues. Germline trimming cut 4 bases from V and 7 bases from J; bases unmatched to any gene: 6. CDR3 sequence: CASSLLAGARGELFF. In DNA, the CDR3 is TGTGCCAGCAGCCTTCTAGCGGGAGCCCGCGGGGAGCTGTTTTTT.

Concerning this clonotype itself: The junction does not match germline at one end; this may be a read error. CDR3 in amino acids: CASSLGGSGSNVLTF. The CDR3, as DNA: TGCGCCAGCAGCTTAGGGGGCTCTGGGTCCAACGTCCTGACTTTC. The J gene is TRBJ2-6, the V gene TRBV5-1; TRBD1 matches at 7 bases. The CDR3 extends over 15 amino acids. Germline assignment: CDR1 SGHRS and CDR2 YFSETQ. Full variable domain (remainder filled in from reference TRBV5-1 and TRBJ2-6): KAGVTQTPRYLIKTRGQQVTLSCSPISGHRSVSWYQQTPGQGLQFLFEYFSETQRNKGNFPGRFSGRQFSNSRSEMNVSTLELGDSALYLCASSLGGSGSNVLTFGAGSRLTVL.